These T cell receptor beta chains were read from a single sample in a study of blood T cell repertoires in COVID-19. Here immunoSEQ multiplex PCR was the method, and the copy in TCRdb shows in-frame clones only, minus some. Of more than 35,000 clones in the sample, 84% were seen once. Sequenced sample: peripheral blood. These TCRs come from a man aged 45-65 years with active or convalescent COVID-19. Each CDR3 is given with its conserved first and last residue. The D gene is left open where the match is weak. Clone size is not always given. Where it is, it says once, few, many or a class for expanded clones.

-,TRBD1,TRBJ2-3,TRBV6-5,14,TGTGCCAGCAGGAGACAGGGACGCTCAGATACGCAGTATTTT,CASRRQGRSDTQYF
-,-,TRBJ1-2,TRBV7-2,14,TGTGCCAGCAGCTTAGGGCCTTCTAACTATGGCTACACCTTC,CASSLGPSNYGYTF
-,-,TRBJ2-7,TRBV2,15,TGTGCCAGCAGTGATCTGCAGGGTCTCTCCTACGAGCAGTACTTC,CASSDLQGLSYEQYF
-,TRBD1,TRBJ1-6,TRBV30,13,TGTGCCTGGGACACAGGGGCAAATTCACCCCTCCACTTT,CAWDTGANSPLHF
-,TRBD1,TRBJ1-2,TRBV14,15,TGTGCCAGCAGCCAAGGTGATCAGGGGGCCTATGGCTACACCTTC,CASSQGDQGAYGYTF
-,-,TRBJ1-2,TRBV21-1,15,TGTGCCAGCAGCACAAAAAGGTCGACAGGACATGGCTACACCTTC,CASSTKRSTGHGYTF
once,-,TRBJ1-5,TRBV27,16,TGTGCCAGCAGTTCCGGGGGGATCAGATCCGGGCAGCCCCAGCATTTT,CASSSGGIRSGQPQHF
-,-,TRBJ2-1,TRBV6-1,13,TGTGCCAGCAGTGAAGGGGGGGTTAATGAGCAGTTCTTC,CASSEGGVNEQFF
-,TRBD2,TRBJ2-3,TRBV3-1/TRBV3-2,15,TGTGCCAGCAGCTTCGGGGGGGGGCGGACAGATACGCAGTATTTT,CASSFGGGRTDTQYF
-,TRBD2,TRBJ2-7,TRBV2,14,TGTGCCAGCAGTTTGAGCGGGAACCACTACGAGCAGTACTTC,CASSLSGNHYEQYF
-,-,TRBJ2-4,TRBV14,14,TGTGCCAGCAGCCGACCCGGGACACCAAACATTCAGTACTTC,CASSRPGTPNIQYF
-,TRBD1,TRBJ2-7,TRBV5-6,16,TGTGCCAGCAGCTTGGGGCATGACAGGGGGCGACGGGAGCAGTACTTC,CASSLGHDRGRREQYF
-,-,TRBJ1-4,TRBV11-2,15,TGTGCCAGCAGCCAACCCCCTACAACTAATGAAAAACTGTTTTTT,CASSQPPTTNEKLFF
-,-,TRBJ2-3,TRBV20-1,11,TGCAGTGCTCCCGGCACAGATACGCAGTATTTT,CSAPGTDTQYF
-,TRBD1,TRBJ2-3,TRBV6-5,15,TGTGCCAGCAGTCCCGGACAGGGGACGGCAGATACGCAGTATTTT,CASSPGQGTADTQYF
-,-,TRBJ1-1,TRBV2,13,TGTGCCAGCAGTTTACAGGGGAACACTGAAGCTTTCTTT,CASSLQGNTEAFF
-,-,TRBJ1-2,TRBV7-8,15,TGTGCCAGCAGCTTAGTTCTAGACGGCAACTATGGCTACACCTTC,CASSLVLDGNYGYTF
-,-,TRBJ2-3,TRBV7-3,14,TGTGCCAGCAGTCGAATGAGGGGGACAGATACGCAGTATTTT,CASSRMRGTDTQYF
-,TRBD1,TRBJ2-5,TRBV18,15,TGTGCCAGCTCACCACTGACAGGGGACCAAGAGACCCAGTACTTC,CASSPLTGDQETQYF
few,-,TRBJ2-3,TRBV3-1/TRBV3-2,13,TGTGCCAGCAGCCCGACTCAGAGGGATACGCAGTATTTT,CASSPTQRDTQYF
few,-,TRBJ1-1,TRBV6-4,14,TGTGCCAGCAGTGTCAGGGTAAGTGGCACTGAAGCTTTCTTT,CASSVRVSGTEAFF
-,-,TRBJ2-7,TRBV10-1,11,TGCGCCAGCGGGAAGGGGTACGAGCAGTACTTC,CASGKGYEQYF
-,TRBD2,TRBJ2-1,TRBV12-5,16,TGTGCTAGTGGTTTGGAGCGGGGGGGTTCCTACAATGAGCAGTTCTTC,CASGLERGGSYNEQFF
few,TRBD1,TRBJ1-2,TRBV5-1,16,TGCGCCAGCAGCTTGGTCCAGGGGGCTGACAACTATGGCTACACCTTC,CASSLVQGADNYGYTF
-,TRBD1,TRBJ2-7,TRBV29-1,13,TGCAGCGCCTCAACCACAGGGGCCTACGAGCAGTACTTC,CSASTTGAYEQYF
-,-,TRBJ1-4,TRBV4-1,15,TGCGCCAGCAGCCTCCTCGGTCCTCGGGATGAAAAACTGTTTTTT,CASSLLGPRDEKLFF
-,-,TRBJ1-2,TRBV5-1,15,TGCGCCAGCAGCGGGCGGGGGGCACGAGACTATGGCTACACCTTC,CASSGRGARDYGYTF
-,-,TRBJ2-5,TRBV12-3/TRBV12-4,12,TGTGCCAGCAGTTTTGGGAGTGAGACCCAGTACTTC,CASSFGSETQYF
-,-,TRBJ1-4,TRBV2,14,TGTGCCAGCAGTGAAGAGAGGGATAATGAAAAACTGTTTTTT,CASSEERDNEKLFF